A selection of T cell receptor beta chains follows, all from one sample in a study of blood T cell repertoires in COVID-19. The table came from immunoSEQ multiplex PCR; TCRdb's copy has only in-frame clones and leaves some out. The data show some 320,000 clones, about 87% seen once. The sample comprised PBMCs or T cells enriched from blood (not recorded which). The receptors come from a woman under 40 who had recovered from COVID-19. The CDR3 runs from the conserved cysteine through the conserved F or W. The D gene is left open where the match is weak. Size values are once, few and many counts, or a class for expanded clones, and some rows have none.

D: .
V: TRBV28
length: 22
J: TRBJ1-3
size: .
CDR3: CARRTNSLQGTEIDSSRNTIYF
DNA: TGTGCCAGAAGGACGAACTCATTACAGGGTACGGAAATCGACTCGTCCCGAAACACCATATATTTT

D: .
V: TRBV2
length: 14
J: TRBJ2-2
size: .
CDR3: CASSVGLNTGELFF
DNA: TGTGCCAGCAGTGTTGGCCTGAACACCGGGGAGCTGTTTTTT

D: .
V: TRBV11-2
length: 16
J: TRBJ2-6
size: .
CDR3: CATALAGRAGANVLTF
DNA: TGTGCCACCGCCTTGGCCGGGAGAGCTGGGGCCAACGTCCTGACTTTC

D: TRBD1
V: TRBV3-1/TRBV3-2
length: 16
J: TRBJ1-1
size: .
CDR3: CASSFDRDEVNTEAFF
DNA: TGTGCCAGCAGCTTCGACAGGGACGAGGTGAACACTGAAGCTTTCTTT

D: .
V: TRBV29-1
length: 13
J: TRBJ1-1
size: few
CDR3: CSVTLVGGGEAFF
DNA: TGCAGCGTTACCTTGGTCGGCGGGGGTGAAGCTTTCTTT

D: TRBD1
V: TRBV5-4
length: 15
J: TRBJ1-3
size: .
CDR3: CASSLGGDSGNTIYF
DNA: TGTGCCAGCAGCTTAGGGGGCGACTCTGGAAACACCATATATTTT

D: TRBD1
V: TRBV7-2
length: 14
J: TRBJ1-3
size: .
CDR3: CASSPTGGADTIYF
DNA: TGTGCCAGCAGCCCGACAGGGGGCGCGGACACCATATATTTT

D: TRBD2
V: TRBV6-2/TRBV6-3
length: 18
J: TRBJ2-2
size: .
CDR3: CASNPRDTSGDPTGELFF
DNA: TGTGCCAGCAACCCTCGGGACACTAGCGGGGATCCCACCGGGGAGCTGTTTTTT

D: .
V: TRBV3-1/TRBV3-2
length: 19
J: TRBJ2-5
size: .
CDR3: CASSQLAEGGILARETQYF
DNA: TGTGCCAGCAGCCAATTGGCCGAGGGGGGGATTTTGGCAAGGGAGACCCAGTACTTC

D: TRBD1
V: TRBV29-1
length: 18
J: TRBJ1-1
size: .
CDR3: CSVFGTGGRQGQDTEAFF
DNA: TGCAGCGTCTTCGGGACAGGGGGGCGGCAGGGCCAAGACACTGAAGCTTTCTTT

D: .
V: TRBV24-1
length: 12
J: TRBJ2-1
size: .
CDR3: CATSGTDNEQFF
DNA: TGTGCCACCAGTGGGACAGACAATGAGCAGTTCTTC

D: .
V: TRBV7-9
length: 14
J: TRBJ1-1
size: once
CDR3: CASSLRGGETEAFF
DNA: TGTGCCAGCAGCTTACGGGGGGGTGAGACTGAAGCTTTCTTT

D: .
V: TRBV4-1
length: 16
J: TRBJ2-1
size: .
CDR3: CASSQAPAGSYNEQFF
DNA: TGCGCCAGCAGCCAAGCCCCTGCGGGGTCCTACAATGAGCAGTTCTTC

D: .
V: TRBV3-1/TRBV3-2
length: 15
J: TRBJ1-6
size: .
CDR3: CASSQGAIGDSPLHF
DNA: TGTGCCAGCAGCCAAGGGGCGATCGGGGATTCACCCCTCCACTTT

D: .
V: TRBV29-1
length: 15
J: TRBJ2-3
size: .
CDR3: CSVEVTGKQPDTQYF
DNA: TGCAGCGTTGAAGTTACGGGGAAACAGCCAGATACGCAGTATTTT

D: TRBD1
V: TRBV18
length: 15
J: TRBJ1-4
size: .
CDR3: CASSPFAGGDEKLFF
DNA: TGTGCCAGCTCACCATTTGCAGGGGGTGATGAAAAACTGTTTTTT

D: TRBD2
V: TRBV7-2
length: 18
J: TRBJ2-3
size: .
CDR3: CASSSFRTSGGSTDTQYF
DNA: TGTGCCAGCAGCTCTTTTAGGACTAGCGGGGGGAGCACAGATACGCAGTATTTT

D: .
V: TRBV28
length: 16
J: TRBJ1-1
size: .
CDR3: CASRSGFRGRGTEAFF
DNA: TGTGCCAGCAGATCGGGTTTTAGGGGAAGGGGGACTGAAGCTTTCTTT

D: TRBD1
V: TRBV19
length: 16
J: TRBJ1-2
size: .
CDR3: CASSARDSAQPRGYTF
DNA: TGTGCCAGTAGTGCCAGGGACAGCGCCCAACCGAGGGGCTACACCTTC

D: .
V: TRBV10-1
length: 13
J: TRBJ1-2
size: few
CDR3: CASSPTVNYGYTF
DNA: TGCGCCAGCAGCCCGACAGTTAACTATGGCTACACCTTC

D: .
V: TRBV6-2/TRBV6-3
length: 16
J: TRBJ2-3
size: .
CDR3: CASSQGRGLFTDTQYF
DNA: TGTGCCAGCAGTCAAGGCAGGGGACTATTCACAGATACGCAGTATTTT

D: .
V: TRBV4-1
length: 15
J: TRBJ1-2
size: .
CDR3: CASSHSMLGANGYTF
DNA: TGCGCCAGCAGCCACTCAATGCTGGGGGCAAATGGCTACACCTTC

D: TRBD2
V: TRBV10-1
length: 15
J: TRBJ2-5
size: .
CDR3: CASSVLAGGQETQYF
DNA: TGCGCCAGCAGTGTGCTAGCGGGGGGACAAGAGACCCAGTACTTC

D: .
V: TRBV18
length: 12
J: TRBJ1-1
size: .
CDR3: CSTAGFGTEAFF
DNA: TGTTCGACCGCCGGGTTCGGGACTGAAGCTTTCTTT

D: .
V: TRBV24-1
length: 14
J: TRBJ2-2
size: .
CDR3: CATSDPGYTGELFF
DNA: TGTGCCACCAGTGACCCCGGGTACACCGGGGAGCTGTTTTTT

D: .
V: TRBV5-1
length: 15
J: TRBJ1-1
size: .
CDR3: CASSSPDTAGTEAFF
DNA: TGCGCCAGCAGCTCACCGGACACCGCGGGGACTGAAGCTTTCTTT